The T cell receptor beta chain under discussion was sequenced for a study of cytomegalovirus exposure and HLA in healthy donors. Regarding the study as a whole: Evidence from a later analysis indicated that most CMV-associated TCR beta chains looked HLA-restricted. A prior analysis recorded that most TCR beta V segments were productive about 90% or about 30% of the time. Later analysis placed DRB1 highest and HLA-C lowest in TCR association rates, which differed by HLA locus.

As concerns this clone: What it binds is not known.

The study ran its PCR with 60 Vbeta and 13 Jbeta primers. Profiling relied on immunoSEQ multiplex PCR, and the TCRdb table lists in-frame clones only, not all of them. This table holds about 120,000 clones, around 70% found once. What was sequenced was PBMCs. This receptor was obtained from a woman under 30 in good health and CMV-seronegative.

The CDR3, as DNA: TGTGCCAGCAGTTACTCGGGGCAAACAGGGGAGCTGTTTTTT. Encoded protein: CASSYSGQTGELFF. The chain joins TRBV6-5 to TRBJ2-2; tentatively, D is TRBD1 (5 bases). This CDR3 comprises 14 residues. CDR1 MNHEY and CDR2 SVGAGI come from the germline V gene. Trimming left V 0 bases short and J 8 bases short, with 10 bases between.